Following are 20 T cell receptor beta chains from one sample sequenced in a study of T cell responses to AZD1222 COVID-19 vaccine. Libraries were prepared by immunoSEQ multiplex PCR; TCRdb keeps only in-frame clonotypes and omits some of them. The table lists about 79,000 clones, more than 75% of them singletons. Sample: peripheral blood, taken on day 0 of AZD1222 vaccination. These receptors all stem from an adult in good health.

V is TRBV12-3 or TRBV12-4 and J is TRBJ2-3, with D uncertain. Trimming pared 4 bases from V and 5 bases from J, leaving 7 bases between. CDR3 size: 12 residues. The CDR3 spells CASSSAQDTQYF. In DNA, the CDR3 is TGTGCCAGCAGTTCGGCTCAAGATACGCAGTATTTT.

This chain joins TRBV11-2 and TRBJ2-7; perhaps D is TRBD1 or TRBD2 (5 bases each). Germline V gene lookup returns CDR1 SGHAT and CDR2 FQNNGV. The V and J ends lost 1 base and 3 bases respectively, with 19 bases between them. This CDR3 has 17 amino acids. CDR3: CASSLVGGPNSDYEQYF. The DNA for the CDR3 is TGTGCCAGCAGCTTAGTTGGGGGACCCAACAGTGACTACGAGCAGTACTTC. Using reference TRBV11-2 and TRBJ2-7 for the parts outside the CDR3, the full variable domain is EAGVAQSPRYKIIEKRQSVAFWCNPISGHATLYWYQQILGQGPKLLIQFQNNGVVDDSQLPKDRFSAERLKGVDSTLKIQPAKLEDSAVYLCASSLVGGPNSDYEQYFGPGTRLTVT.

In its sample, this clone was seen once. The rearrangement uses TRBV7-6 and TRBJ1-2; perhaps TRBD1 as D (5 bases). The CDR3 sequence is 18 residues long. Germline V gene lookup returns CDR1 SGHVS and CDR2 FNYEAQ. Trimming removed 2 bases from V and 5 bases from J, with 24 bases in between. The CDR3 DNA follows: TGTGCCAGCAGCTTATCGCGGGGGGGGAAAAACAGAGAGTATGGCTACACCTTC. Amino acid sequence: CASSLSRGGKNREYGYTF. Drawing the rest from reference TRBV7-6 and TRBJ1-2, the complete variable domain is GAGVSQSPRYKVTKRGQDVALRCDPISGHVSLYWYRQALGQGPEFLTYFNYEAQQDKSGLPNDRFSAERPEGSISTLTIQRTEQRDSAMYRCASSLSRGGKNREYGYTFGSGTRLTVV.

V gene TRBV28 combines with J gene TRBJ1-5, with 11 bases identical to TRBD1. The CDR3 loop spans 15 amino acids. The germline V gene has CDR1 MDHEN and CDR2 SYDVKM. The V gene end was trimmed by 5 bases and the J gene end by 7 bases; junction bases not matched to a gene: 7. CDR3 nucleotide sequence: TGTGCCAGCAGTAGCCGGGACAGGGGGATGCAGCCCCAGCATTTT. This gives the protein CASSSRDRGMQPQHF.

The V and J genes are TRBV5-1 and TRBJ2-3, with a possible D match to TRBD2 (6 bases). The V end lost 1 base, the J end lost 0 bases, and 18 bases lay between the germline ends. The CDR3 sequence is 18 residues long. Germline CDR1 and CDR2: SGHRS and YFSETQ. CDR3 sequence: CASSLSVWEASSTDTQYF. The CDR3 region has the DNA TGCGCCAGCAGCTTGTCAGTTTGGGAGGCCTCTAGCACAGATACGCAGTATTTT.

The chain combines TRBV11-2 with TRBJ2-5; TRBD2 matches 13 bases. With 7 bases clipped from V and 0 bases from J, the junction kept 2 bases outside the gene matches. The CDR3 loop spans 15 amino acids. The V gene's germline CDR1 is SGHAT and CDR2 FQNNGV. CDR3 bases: TGTGCCAGCAAAGGACTAGCGGGAGACCAAGAGACCCAGTACTTC. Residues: CASKGLAGDQETQYF.

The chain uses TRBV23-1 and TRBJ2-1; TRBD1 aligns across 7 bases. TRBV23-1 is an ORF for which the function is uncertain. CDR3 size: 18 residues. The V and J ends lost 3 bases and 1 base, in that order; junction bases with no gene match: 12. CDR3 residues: CASSHLQGPGQSYNEQFF. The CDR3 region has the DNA TGCGCCAGCAGTCATCTACAAGGTCCGGGACAGTCCTACAATGAGCAGTTCTTC.

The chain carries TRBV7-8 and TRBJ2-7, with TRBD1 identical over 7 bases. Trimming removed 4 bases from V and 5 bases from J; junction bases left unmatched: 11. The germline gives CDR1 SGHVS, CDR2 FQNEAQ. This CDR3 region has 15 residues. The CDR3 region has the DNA TGTGCCAGCAGCTGGGGACAGTCCCGTTTGGACGAGCAGTACTTC. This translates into CASSWGQSRLDEQYF.

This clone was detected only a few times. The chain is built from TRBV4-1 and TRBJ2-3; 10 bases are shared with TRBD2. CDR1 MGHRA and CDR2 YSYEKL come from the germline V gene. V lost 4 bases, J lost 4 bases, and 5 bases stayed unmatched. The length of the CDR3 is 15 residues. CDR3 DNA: TGCGCCAGCAGCCCGAGCGGGGGGGCTCCAGATACGCAGTATTTT. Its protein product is CASSPSGGAPDTQYF.

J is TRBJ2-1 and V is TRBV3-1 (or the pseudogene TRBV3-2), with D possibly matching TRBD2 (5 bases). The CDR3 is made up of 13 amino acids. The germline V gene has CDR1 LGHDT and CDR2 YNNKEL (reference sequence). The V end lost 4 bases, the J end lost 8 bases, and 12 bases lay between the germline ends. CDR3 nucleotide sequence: TGTGCCAGCAGCCCTACTAGGAGCGATGAGCAGTTCTTC. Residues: CASSPTRSDEQFF.

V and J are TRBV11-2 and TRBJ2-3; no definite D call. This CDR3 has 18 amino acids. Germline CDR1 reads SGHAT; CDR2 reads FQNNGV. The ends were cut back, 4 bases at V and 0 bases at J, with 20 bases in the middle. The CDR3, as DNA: TGTGCCAGCAGCTCCTTCTCTGGCGGCGTCACTAGCACAGATACGCAGTATTTT. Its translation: CASSSFSGGVTSTDTQYF.

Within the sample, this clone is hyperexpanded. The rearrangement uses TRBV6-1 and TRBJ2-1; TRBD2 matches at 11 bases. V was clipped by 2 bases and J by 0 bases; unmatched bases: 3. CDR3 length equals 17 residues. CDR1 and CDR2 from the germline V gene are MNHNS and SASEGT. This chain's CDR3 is CASSETSGGSSYNEQFF. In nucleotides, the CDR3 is TGTGCCAGCAGTGAAACTAGCGGGGGTAGCTCCTACAATGAGCAGTTCTTC.

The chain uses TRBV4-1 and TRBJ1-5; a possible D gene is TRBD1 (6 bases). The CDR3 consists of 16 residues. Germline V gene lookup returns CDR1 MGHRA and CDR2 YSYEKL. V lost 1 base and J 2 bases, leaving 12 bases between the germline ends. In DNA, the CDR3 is TGCGCCAGCAGCCAAGCCGGGGGCAAGGGCAATCAGCCCCAGCATTTT. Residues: CASSQAGGKGNQPQHF.

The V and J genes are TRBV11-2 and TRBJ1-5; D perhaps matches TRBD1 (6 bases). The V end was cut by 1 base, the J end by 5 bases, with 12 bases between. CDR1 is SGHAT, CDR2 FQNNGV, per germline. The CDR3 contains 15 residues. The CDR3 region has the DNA TGTGCCAGCAGCTTAGTAGGGGGGAGGGATCAGCCCCAGCATTTT. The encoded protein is CASSLVGGRDQPQHF. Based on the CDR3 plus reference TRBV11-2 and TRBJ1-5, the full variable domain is EAGVAQSPRYKIIEKRQSVAFWCNPISGHATLYWYQQILGQGPKLLIQFQNNGVVDDSQLPKDRFSAERLKGVDSTLKIQPAKLEDSAVYLCASSLVGGRDQPQHFGDGTRLSIL.

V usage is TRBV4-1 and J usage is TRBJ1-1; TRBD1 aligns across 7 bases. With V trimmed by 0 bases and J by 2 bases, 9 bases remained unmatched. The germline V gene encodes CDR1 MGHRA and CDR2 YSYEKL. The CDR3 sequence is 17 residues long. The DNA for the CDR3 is TGCGCCAGCAGCCAAGACCCGATTACAGGGGCAAACACTGAAGCTTTCTTT. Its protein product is CASSQDPITGANTEAFF.

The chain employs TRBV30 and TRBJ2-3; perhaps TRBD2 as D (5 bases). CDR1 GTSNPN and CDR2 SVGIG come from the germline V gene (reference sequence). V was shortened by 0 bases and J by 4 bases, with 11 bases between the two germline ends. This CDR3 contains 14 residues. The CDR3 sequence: CAWSVHREPDTQYF. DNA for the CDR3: TGTGCCTGGAGTGTACATAGGGAGCCAGATACGCAGTATTTT.

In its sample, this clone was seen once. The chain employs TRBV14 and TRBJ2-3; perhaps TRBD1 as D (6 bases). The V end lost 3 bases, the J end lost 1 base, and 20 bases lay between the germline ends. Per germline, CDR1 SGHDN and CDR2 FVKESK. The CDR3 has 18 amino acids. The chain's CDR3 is CASSHARTGSMGTDTQYF. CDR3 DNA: TGTGCCAGCAGCCACGCTCGTACAGGGAGCATGGGCACAGATACGCAGTATTTT.

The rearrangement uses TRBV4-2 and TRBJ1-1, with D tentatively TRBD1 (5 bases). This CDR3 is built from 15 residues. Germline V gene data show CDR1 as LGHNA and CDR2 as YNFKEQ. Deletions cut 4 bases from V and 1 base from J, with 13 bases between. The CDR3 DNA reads TGTGCCAGCAGCCTCCGTCCGGGGGGGAACACTGAAGCTTTCTTT. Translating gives CASSLRPGGNTEAFF.

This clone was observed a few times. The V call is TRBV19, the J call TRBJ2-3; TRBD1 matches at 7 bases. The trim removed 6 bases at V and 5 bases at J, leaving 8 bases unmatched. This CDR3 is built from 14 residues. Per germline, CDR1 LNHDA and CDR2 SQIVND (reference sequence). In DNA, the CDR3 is TGTGCCAGTAGCTTACAGGGGAACGGAGATACGCAGTATTTT. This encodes CASSLQGNGDTQYF. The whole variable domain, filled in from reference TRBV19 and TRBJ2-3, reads DGGITQSPKYLFRKEGQNVTLSCEQNLNHDAMYWYRQDPGQGLRLIYYSQIVNDFQKGDIAEGYSVSREKKESFPLTVTSAQKNPTAFYLCASSLQGNGDTQYFGPGTRLTVL.

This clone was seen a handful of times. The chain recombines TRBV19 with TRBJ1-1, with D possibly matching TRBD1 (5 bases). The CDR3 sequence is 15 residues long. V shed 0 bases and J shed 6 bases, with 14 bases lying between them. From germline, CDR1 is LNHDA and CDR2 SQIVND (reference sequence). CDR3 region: CASSIDPGTGAEAFF. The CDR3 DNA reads TGTGCCAGTAGTATAGATCCAGGGACGGGGGCTGAAGCTTTCTTT.